Each of the 25 T cell receptor beta chains below was sequenced from the same sample in a study of cytomegalovirus exposure and HLA in healthy donors (dated by TCRdb to about 2017). Library creation used the immunoSEQ multiplex PCR assay. For the multiplex PCR, a mixture combining 60 forward primers for TCR Vbeta segments and 13 reverse primers for TCR Jbeta segments was used. In TCRdb, the immuneACCESS table is reduced to in-frame sequences with V and J assigned. These tables do not hold every clone; where another copy was compared, an unresolved V gene accounts for under half, and the others remain unexplained. The sample data list approximately 150,000 clones, and about two thirds of these were observed just once. The ten most abundant clones make up 8% to 13% of the sample. Sequenced sample: PBMCs. These receptors all stem from a man aged 30-40 years in good health and CMV-seropositive.

Regarding this clone: The junction shows a germline mismatch at one end, possibly a read error. The CDR3: CSSSQGQGFASGNTIYF. CDR3 DNA: TGTTCCAGCAGCCAGGGACAGGGGTTCGCCTCTGGAAACACCATATATTTT. The chain recombines TRBV7-9 with TRBJ1-3, with 10 bases lining up with TRBD1. CDR1 is SEHNR, CDR2 FQNEAQ, per germline (reference sequence). The CDR3 extends over 17 amino acids.

The chain recombines TRBV5-1 with TRBJ2-7, with 7 nucleotides matching TRBD1. The trim removed 4 bases at V and 4 bases at J, leaving 8 bases unmatched. Germline V gene lookup returns CDR1 SGHRS and CDR2 YFSETQ. CDR3 size: 14 residues. CDR3 sequence: CASSLQQGQYEQYF. CDR3 bases: TGCGCCAGCAGCCTCCAACAGGGGCAATACGAGCAGTACTTC.

The V call is TRBV5-1, the J call TRBJ2-5; D gene ambiguous. The CDR3 totals 15 residues. The germline V and J ends were trimmed by 0 bases and 3 bases, with 12 bases remaining between them. Germline V gene data show CDR1 as SGHRS and CDR2 as YFSETQ. CDR3 region: CASSLAAGSEETQYF. The DNA of the CDR3 is TGCGCCAGCAGCTTGGCCGCTGGCAGCGAAGAGACCCAGTACTTC.

This chain connects TRBV6-5 to TRBJ1-4; tentatively, D is TRBD1 (6 bases). Per germline, CDR1 MNHEY and CDR2 SVGAGI. With 0 bases removed from V and 9 bases from J, the gap between germline ends came to 14 bases. The CDR3 has 15 residues. The CDR3 sequence is CASSYSAGVGQKLFF. For the CDR3, the DNA is TGTGCCAGCAGTTACTCGGCAGGGGTAGGCCAAAAACTGTTTTTT.

This clone has only a few counts. This sequence joins TRBV6-1 and TRBJ1-5; TRBD1 might be the D (6 bases). The V end was cut by 7 bases, the J end by 3 bases, with 10 bases between. CDR1 is MNHNS and CDR2 is SASEGT in the germline V gene. This CDR3 is 13 amino acids long. The DNA of the CDR3 is TGTGCCAGCACAGGGGAACCCAATCAGCCCCAGCATTTT. As protein: CASTGEPNQPQHF.

V and J are TRBV5-6 and TRBJ2-7; D unresolved. The CDR3 has 14 amino acids. Trimming removed 1 base from V and 3 bases from J, with 11 bases in between. Germline CDR1 and CDR2: SGHDT and YYEEEE. The CDR3 spells CASSLRVLYYEQYF. CDR3 DNA sequence: TGTGCCAGCAGCTTGCGAGTCTTATACTACGAGCAGTACTTC.

The chain has TRBV21-1 and TRBJ2-3; the DNA was not used to check the table's D call, TRBD2. TRBV21-1 is shown as a pseudogene. CDR3 size: 23 residues. CDR3 protein: CASSKALPVGLAGGGQSTDTQYF. In DNA form, the CDR3 reads TGTGCCAGCAGCAAAGCGCTCCCCGTGGGACTAGCGGGAGGGGGGCAAAGCACAGATACGCAGTATTTT.

This chain links TRBV10-1 with TRBJ2-7; TRBD1 matches 10 bases. This CDR3 spans 15 amino acids. Germline trimming cut 7 bases from V and 2 bases from J; bases unmatched to any gene: 8. From germline, CDR1 is WNHNN and CDR2 SYGVQD (reference sequence). The CDR3 DNA is TGCGCCAGCACACCCCGGGACAGGGGCACCTACGAGCAGTACTTC. Its translation is CASTPRDRGTYEQYF.

The chain couples TRBV6-1 to TRBJ2-3; TRBD2 matches 8 bases. Germline trimming cut 6 bases from V and 6 bases from J; bases unmatched to any gene: 5. CDR1 is MNHNS and CDR2 is SASEGT in the germline V gene. This CDR3 contains 13 residues. The CDR3 DNA follows: TGTGCCAGCAGAGCGGGAGAGATGGATACGCAGTATTTT. The encoded protein is CASRAGEMDTQYF.

J is TRBJ2-7 and V is TRBV30; 10 bases map to TRBD1. The CDR3 loop spans 13 amino acids. From germline, CDR1 is GTSNPN and CDR2 SVGIG (reference sequence). V shed 6 bases, J shed 6 bases, and the junction held 8 bases outside the gene matches. The DNA for the CDR3 is TGTGCCTGCAGGGGACAGGGGATCGGCGAGCAGTACTTC. Amino acid sequence: CACRGQGIGEQYF.

V usage is TRBV7-3 and J usage is TRBJ2-7; 7 bases match TRBD2. This CDR3 has 17 residues. Trimming cost V 5 bases and J 2 bases; bases outside gene matches: 15. The germline CDR1 and CDR2 sequences are SGHTA and FQGTGA. The CDR3: CASSPTGAPSGTYEQYF. The CDR3 nucleotides read TGTGCCAGCAGCCCAACCGGGGCCCCTAGCGGCACCTACGAGCAGTACTTC.

The rearrangement uses TRBV6-7 and TRBJ2-7; D possibly corresponds to TRBD2 (5 bases). TRBV6-7 is annotated as an ORF whose role is uncertain. The length of the CDR3 is 13 residues. Trimming pared 6 bases from V and 2 bases from J, leaving 11 bases between. CDR3 nucleotides: TGTGCCAGCAGCCGCCGGGATCCCTACGAGCAGTACTTC. Amino acid sequence: CASSRRDPYEQYF.

The chain combines TRBV18 with TRBJ2-2, with D possibly being TRBD1 (5 bases). The CDR3 is 14 amino acids. Between the trimmed V and J ends, which lost 5 bases and 6 bases, there was a span of 13 bases. The V gene's germline CDR1 is KGHSH and CDR2 LQKENI. For the CDR3, the DNA is TGTGCCAGCTCATCGACACAGGTCCCCGGGGAGCTGTTTTTT. It translates to CASSSTQVPGELFF.

The rearrangement joins TRBV11-3 to TRBJ2-1; 12 bases are shared with TRBD1. V trimming: 1 base; J trimming: 10 bases; junction bases outside the gene matches: 2. Per the germline V gene, CDR1 is SGHNT and CDR2 is YENEEA. The CDR3 length is 14 residues. The CDR3 loop reads CASSLGDRGREQFF. The CDR3 bases are TGTGCCAGCAGCTTAGGGGACAGGGGGCGAGAGCAGTTCTTC.

This clone was detected a few times. This chain joins TRBV28 and TRBJ1-5; D remains ambiguous. This CDR3 is built from 16 residues. V was trimmed by 3 bases and J by 0 bases, leaving 12 bases between them. From germline, CDR1 is MDHEN and CDR2 SYDVKM. The CDR3 bases are TGTGCCAGCAGTTTTTGGTTTCCAGATAGCAATCAGCCCCAGCATTTT. This sequence encodes CASSFWFPDSNQPQHF.

A few counts support this clone. The chain joins TRBV5-8 to TRBJ2-7, with D tentatively TRBD2 (6 bases). The CDR3 has 17 amino acids. The V end was cut by 4 bases, the J end by 7 bases, with 27 bases between. Germline CDR1 and CDR2: SGHTS and YDEGEE. CDR3: CASSLGSGGAAGREQYF. CDR3 bases: TGTGCCAGCAGCCTAGGATCGGGCGGGGCCGCCGGACGGGAGCAGTACTTC. The complete variable domain, with remaining parts taken from reference TRBV5-8 and TRBJ2-7, reads EAGVTQSPTHLIKTRGQQATLRCSPISGHTSVYWYQQALGLGLQFLLWYDEGEERNRGNFPPRFSGRQFPNYSSELNVNALELEDSALYLCASSLGSGGAAGREQYFGPGTRLTVT.

There are a few counts of this clone. This chain connects TRBV5-1 to TRBJ2-7; no clear D. Trimming shortened V by 0 bases and J by 3 bases, and 10 bases separated the two germline ends. The CDR3 is 14 residues long. Germline V gene lookup returns CDR1 SGHRS and CDR2 YFSETQ. CDR3 sequence reads: CASSLASAGYEQYF. The CDR3 DNA sequence: TGCGCCAGCAGCTTGGCCTCAGCAGGCTACGAGCAGTACTTC.

V gene TRBV30 combines with J gene TRBJ1-1, with 10 positions matching TRBD1. The CDR3 totals 14 residues. Germline lookup yields CDR1 GTSNPN and CDR2 SVGIG (reference sequence). After removal of 5 bases from V and 1 base from J, the junction contained 4 bases not matched to a gene. The CDR3 DNA is TGTGCCTGGGGGGGACAGGGGACGAACACTGAAGCTTTCTTT. Translated, it gives CAWGGQGTNTEAFF.

This chain joins TRBV15 and TRBJ2-5; D remains ambiguous. This CDR3 contains 13 residues. Germline CDR1 reads LNHNV; CDR2 reads YYDKDF (reference sequence). Trimming pared 0 bases from V and 5 bases from J, leaving 7 bases between. CDR3 nucleotide sequence: TGTGCCACCAGCAGAGAATATGAGGAGACCCAGTACTTC. It yields the protein CATSREYEETQYF.

This clone was found a few times. The rearrangement joins TRBV6-5 to TRBJ1-1, with D hard to call. The CDR3 covers 11 residues. Per germline, CDR1 MNHEY and CDR2 SVGAGI. V was shortened by 4 bases and J by 11 bases, with 11 bases between the two germline ends. The CDR3 DNA follows: TGTGCCAGCAGTTTGAGGGCCAAGGCTTTCTTT. Residues: CASSLRAKAFF.

About this clone: An end of the junction differs from the germline gene, which may be a read error. The chain carries TRBV30 and TRBJ2-7, with 12 bases aligning to TRBD2. CDR1 is GTSNPN and CDR2 is SVGIG in the germline V gene (reference sequence). The CDR3 runs to 13 residues. CDR3 in DNA: TGTGCCTGGACCCTAGCGGGAGGGTACGGGCAGTACTTC. Encoded protein: CAWTLAGGYGQYF.

The rearrangement uses TRBV25-1 and TRBJ2-5; D gene uncertain. CDR1 MGHDK and CDR2 SYGVNS come from the germline V gene. This CDR3 region has 11 residues. The ends were cut back, 3 bases at V and 11 bases at J, with 10 bases in the middle. The CDR3 DNA reads as TGTGCCAGCAGTGAGAGAGAGAAGCAGTACTTC. This sequence encodes CASSEREKQYF.

The chain links TRBV29-1 to TRBJ2-1, with TRBD2 matching over 12 bases. The germline CDR1 and CDR2 sequences are SQVTM and ANQGSEA. Trimming cost V 1 base and J 7 bases; bases outside gene matches: 2. This CDR3 is built from 14 residues. The CDR3 here is CSVEASGRGNEQFF. In DNA form, the CDR3 reads TGCAGCGTTGAAGCTAGCGGGAGGGGAAATGAGCAGTTCTTC.

The chain employs TRBV7-8 and TRBJ1-2; D might be TRBD1 (5 bases). Germline V gene sequence: CDR1 SGHVS, CDR2 FQNEAQ. The CDR3 has 13 amino acids. Between the trimmed V and J ends, which lost 5 bases and 7 bases, there was a span of 14 bases. DNA for the CDR3: TGTGCCAGCAGCCACTTCCGGGGGTCTGGCTACACCTTC. This gives the protein CASSHFRGSGYTF.

The chain carries TRBV9 and TRBJ2-1; the match to TRBD1 covers 7 bases. Trimming at V came to 0 bases and at J to 2 bases, leaving 8 bases not matched to a gene. This CDR3 has 17 amino acids. Germline loops: CDR1 SGDLS, CDR2 YYNGEE. The CDR3 nucleotides read TGTGCCAGCAGCGTAGTGGGACAGCCAACAACCTACAATGAGCAGTTCTTC. This codes for CASSVVGQPTTYNEQFF.